What follows are 6 T cell receptor beta chains derived from one specimen sequenced in a study of CD8+ T cells in alopecia areata. Treatment given: oral pan-JAK inhibitor, 5-10 mg twice daily. Following extraction, RNA underwent reverse transcription to cDNA, which served as the sequencing template. Here immunoSEQ multiplex PCR was the method, and the copy in TCRdb shows in-frame clones only, minus some. Of 95,000 to 100,000 clones listed, 50% to 75% are singletons. Sequencing was performed on CD8+ T cells sorted from blood, taken at week 4, from a patient treated with tofacitinib. These TCRs come from a human donor with alopecia areata.

The chain combines TRBV27 with TRBJ2-7; 8 bases are shared with TRBD1. J gave up 7 bases and V 2 bases, and 7 bases lay outside the gene matches. CDR1 is MNHEY and CDR2 is SMNVEV in the germline V gene (reference sequence). CDR3 length equals 14 residues. The CDR3 sequence is CASSLTRGLTEQYF. The CDR3 region has the DNA TGTGCCAGCAGTTTAACCAGGGGGCTCACAGAGCAGTACTTC.

This clone was recorded a few times. The CDR3 here is CASSSSGPTIYF. The CDR3 DNA is TGTGCCAGCAGCTCCTCAGGGCCCACCATATATTTT. The chain employs TRBV7-9 and TRBJ1-3; TRBD1 is a possible D gene (5 bases). The CDR3 totals 12 residues. V was trimmed by 4 bases and J by 9 bases, leaving 10 bases between them. Germline CDR1 SEHNR, CDR2 FQNEAQ (reference sequence).

The V and J genes are TRBV2 and TRBJ2-2, with 7 bases aligning to TRBD2. Germline CDR1 and CDR2: SNHLY and FYNNEI. The CDR3 is made up of 17 amino acids. Losses at the gene ends were 6 bases for V and 0 bases for J; bases not matched to a gene: 10. This CDR3 reads CASSAPVLATNTGELFF. For the CDR3, the DNA is TGTGCCAGCAGCGCCCCAGTACTAGCGACGAACACCGGGGAGCTGTTTTTT.

J is TRBJ2-7 and V is TRBV29-1; D perhaps matches TRBD2 (6 bases). Germline CDR1 reads SQVTM; CDR2 reads ANQGSEA. Trimming cost V 3 bases and J 3 bases, with 12 bases left between them. CDR3 length equals 13 residues. CDR3 nucleotide sequence: TGCAGCGTTGATTCGGGGGAAAACTACGAGCAGTACTTC. Protein: CSVDSGENYEQYF.

Points on this clone: The same CDR3 can be traced to other DNA sequences in this sample. The genes are TRBV7-9 and TRBJ2-1; D not certain. Trimming stripped 0 bases from V and 7 bases from J, with 4 bases between. Germline V lookup: CDR1 SEHNR, CDR2 FQNEAQ (reference sequence). The CDR3 runs 12 residues. DNA of the CDR3: TGTGCCAGCAGCTTAGCGCGAAATGAGCAGTTCTTC. This sequence encodes CASSLARNEQFF. The full variable domain, completed using reference TRBV7-9 and TRBJ2-1, is DTGVSQNPRHKITKRGQNVTFRCDPISEHNRLYWYRQTLGQGPEFLTYFQNEAQLEKSRLLSDRFSAERPKGSFSTLEIQRTEQGDSAMYLCASSLARNEQFFGPGTRLTVL.

This rearrangement joins TRBV7-6 to TRBJ1-1; possible D gene TRBD1, 5 bases. CDR1 is SGHVS, CDR2 FNYEAQ, per germline. The CDR3 is 15 amino acids. V was clipped by 1 base and J by 3 bases, with 12 bases between them. CDR3 sequence reads: CASSLGAGADTEAFF. DNA for the CDR3: TGTGCCAGCAGCTTAGGGGCCGGGGCGGACACTGAAGCTTTCTTT.